This section outlines one T cell receptor beta chain sequence together with its context. Assay: immunoSEQ multiplex PCR; the TCRdb copy retains only in-frame clones and omits some. The table lists approximately 89,000 clones, roughly 93% of them singletons, with around 0.71% in the top ten. The sample is drawn from a study of OX40 agonist ivuxolimab in advanced cancers. The CDR3 length is 14 residues. Germline CDR1 reads MDHEN; CDR2 reads SYDVKM. V trimming: 4 bases; J trimming: 2 bases; junction bases outside the gene matches: 3. The V and J genes are TRBV28 and TRBJ1-2; 8 bases align to TRBD1. The sample consisted of CD4+ or CD8+ T cells sorted from blood, taken in a trial of the OX40 agonist ivuxolimab. The TCR comes from an adult with an advanced solid tumor such as melanoma, head and neck, liver or kidney cancer. The CDR3 loop is CASSSTGANYGYTF. DNA of the CDR3: TGTGCCAGCAGTTCGACAGGGGCGAACTATGGCTACACCTTC.